These T cell receptor beta chains were read from a single sample in a study of CD8 T cells in ankylosing spondylitis. MiXCR, applied by TCRdb to the 5' RACE reads, yields one record per CDR3 protein. Of about 130,000 distinct CDR3 sequences listed, 7% to 10% were seen once; the top ten hold approximately 3.3%. The specimen was blood, either unsorted or a sorted T cell fraction (not recorded which). The receptors were sampled from a male donor with ankylosing spondylitis or in good health (not recorded which). The CDR3 runs from the conserved cysteine through the conserved F or W. Size is omitted from some rows. Given values are once, few, many or a class for expanded clones.

J	length	size	V	CDR3
TRBJ2-1	14	many	TRBV20-1	CSARATSGIDEQFF
TRBJ2-7	16	many	TRBV7-9	CASSLDGTGVVYEQYF
TRBJ2-7	13	many	TRBV20-1	CSARTSGTYEQYF
TRBJ2-1	15	-	TRBV11-2	CASSLDPRGANEQFF
TRBJ2-1	12	many	TRBV3-1	CASSRDIVEQFF
TRBJ2-7	15	many	TRBV27	CASSATGGAYYEQYF
TRBJ2-2	16	many	TRBV5-1	CASSLASGRLSGELFF
TRBJ2-7	15	many	TRBV7-2	CASSPRGFGSYEQYF
TRBJ2-6	17	many	TRBV20-1	CSARDTGSFSGANVLTF
TRBJ1-3	17	-	TRBV7-6	CASSLEVPGFSGNTIYF
TRBJ2-1	14	-	TRBV7-8	CASSYSGRGNEQFF
TRBJ2-5	16	-	TRBV12-3/TRBV12-4	CASSFSREDHQETQYF
TRBJ2-3	15	-	TRBV28	CASSQPGRSTDTQYF
TRBJ2-7	18	many	TRBV7-8	CASSLEDGGGTETYEQYF
TRBJ2-1	14	many	TRBV7-2	CASSLGLAGAMQFF
TRBJ2-1	16	many	TRBV11-2	CASSLELALTYNEQFF
TRBJ2-1	14	many	TRBV12-3/TRBV12-4	CASSLAGGSHEQFF
TRBJ2-2	13	many	TRBV6-2/TRBV6-3	CATCFLNTGELFF
TRBJ2-7	19	many	TRBV6-1	CASSRWPSGKHPLIYEQYF
TRBJ2-7	17	-	TRBV12-3/TRBV12-4	CASSSSPGASGGYEQYF
TRBJ2-5	14	many	TRBV6-1	CASKTGGLQETQYF
TRBJ1-6	15	many	TRBV5-1	CASSLVQGSESPLHF
TRBJ2-2	14	many	TRBV5-1	CASSPGASTGELFF
TRBJ2-3	13	-	TRBV7-3	CASSNPDSGRWYF